Below, 18 T cell receptor beta chains from the same sample are listed, as sequenced in a study of T cell repertoires in cytomegalovirus infection. In TCRdb, the reads were re-called with MiXCR into one record per CDR3 protein. The repertoire has about 150,000 distinct CDR3 sequences, 23% of them found once; the top ten carry around 9.9%. Sequencing was performed on PBMCs. The receptors come from a human donor in good health (CMV status not recorded). Some clones in this sample may be carry-over from other donors' samples.

This clonotype was observed a few times. The chain recombines TRBV7-6 with TRBJ2-1, with 8 bases aligning to TRBD2. The ends lost 2 bases at V and 0 bases at J; junction bases unmatched: 3. Germline CDR1 and CDR2: SGHVS and FNYEAQ. The CDR3 contains 16 residues. CDR3 sequence reads: CASSLNGGASYNEQFF. In nucleotides, the CDR3 is TGTGCCAGCAGCTTAAACGGGGGGGCCTCCTACAATGAGCAGTTCTTC.

This clonotype was observed a few times. This chain uses TRBV5-6 with TRBJ1-2; D is possibly TRBD1 (5 bases). CDR3 length: 14 residues. With 4 bases removed from V and 5 bases from J, the gap between germline ends came to 15 bases. Germline V CDR1 and CDR2: SGHDT, YYEEEE. The CDR3 nucleotides are TGTGCCAGCAGCCTCGACAGCGCCGGGTATGGCTACACCTTC. Translating it yields CASSLDSAGYGYTF.

This chain connects TRBV6-2 or TRBV6-3 to TRBJ1-5, with D uncertain. Germline V gene data show CDR1 as MNHEY and CDR2 as SVGEGT. This CDR3 is built from 13 residues. Trimming cost V 2 bases and J 1 base, with 3 bases left between them. The CDR3 protein is CASSYNSNQPQHF. The CDR3 coding sequence is TGTGCCAGCAGTTACAACAGCAATCAGCCCCAGCATTTT.

The rearrangement uses TRBV12-3 or TRBV12-4 and TRBJ1-6; 7 positions agree with TRBD1. The CDR3 consists of 15 residues. The V gene end was trimmed by 3 bases and the J gene end by 7 bases; junction bases not matched to a gene: 6. The CDR3 region has the DNA TGTGCCAGCAGTTTGGGGGGACAGACAAATTCACCCCTCCACTTT. Its translation is CASSLGGQTNSPLHF.

This clonotype was seen ten or more times. This chain links TRBV7-6 with TRBJ2-1; 9 bases match TRBD2. Germline trimming cut 0 bases from V and 3 bases from J; bases unmatched to any gene: 9. From germline, CDR1 is SGHVS and CDR2 FNYEAQ. This CDR3 comprises 18 residues. CDR3 DNA sequence: TGTGCCAGCAGCTTAGCGGCGGGAGGGAATTTTCTCTACAATGAGCAGTTCTTC. Translation gives CASSLAAGGNFLYNEQFF.

This clonotype showed up just a few times. The chain recombines TRBV7-2 with TRBJ2-1, with 9 bases aligning to TRBD1. The CDR3 is 14 amino acids. Germline CDR1 reads SGHTA; CDR2 reads FQGNSA. J gave up 7 bases and V 3 bases, and 4 bases lay outside the gene matches. CDR3: CASSFGGTGNEQFF. The CDR3 nucleotides are TGTGCCAGCAGCTTCGGCGGGACAGGGAATGAGCAGTTCTTC.

This clonotype was detected many times. The chain uses TRBV7-8 and TRBJ1-2, with 8 bases that match TRBD1. Germline loops: CDR1 SGHVS, CDR2 FQNEAQ. V lost 4 bases to trimming and J lost 3 bases; unmatched junction nucleotides: 13. This CDR3 is 17 amino acids long. CDR3 sequence (DNA): TGTGCCAGCAGCTCCCTACATAGACAGGGGAGTTACTATGGCTACACCTTC. Translation gives CASSSLHRQGSYYGYTF.

This clonotype came up many times. The rearrangement links TRBV7-8 to TRBJ2-7, with TRBD2 as a possible D gene (5 bases). The CDR3 extends over 13 amino acids. The V end was cut by 7 bases, the J end by 4 bases, with 14 bases between. CDR1 is SGHVS and CDR2 is FQNEAQ in the germline V gene. The CDR3: CASIPPGEYEQYF. The CDR3 nucleotides read TGTGCCAGCATTCCGCCTGGGGAGTACGAGCAGTACTTC.

In regard to this clonotype: The germline gene is not matched at one end of the junction; a read error may be the cause. The genes are TRBV4-1 and TRBJ2-7, with D perhaps assigned TRBD1 or TRBD2 (5 bases each). This CDR3 has 15 residues. Germline CDR1 and CDR2: MGHRA and YSYEKL. Here the CDR3 reads CASSQVEGSAYEQYF. The CDR3 region has the DNA TGTGCCAGCAGCCAAGTTGAGGGGTCGGCCTACGAGCAGTACTTC.

This chain connects TRBV18 to TRBJ2-5; perhaps TRBD1 as D (6 bases). This CDR3 is 16 amino acids long. Germline V CDR1 and CDR2: KGHSH, LQKENI. V gave up 1 base and J gave up 6 bases, with 18 bases separating them. The CDR3 sequence is CASSPLVQGRQQTQYF. CDR3 nucleotides: TGTGCCAGCTCACCACTGGTACAGGGTAGACAACAGACCCAGTACTTC.

The sample holds many counts of this clonotype. The chain is built from TRBV6-5 and TRBJ1-2; 7 bases align to TRBD1. In germline, CDR1 is MNHEY, CDR2 SVGAGI. Trimming removed 6 bases from V and 5 bases from J; junction bases left unmatched: 9. CDR3 size: 14 residues. The CDR3 reads CASRIQQGKYGYTF. CDR3 DNA: TGTGCCAGCAGAATCCAACAGGGGAAATATGGCTACACCTTC.

This clonotype was counted once. The chain has TRBV6-2 or TRBV6-3 and TRBJ2-1; TRBD2 might be the D (7 bases). CDR1 MNHEY and CDR2 SVGEGT come from the germline V gene. This CDR3 spans 16 amino acids. V was shortened by 4 bases and J by 5 bases, with 18 bases between the two germline ends. The CDR3 spells CASSFPQGRVDNEQFF. DNA for the CDR3: TGTGCCAGCAGTTTTCCGCAGGGGAGGGTGGACAATGAGCAGTTCTTC.

This clonotype was recorded at least ten times. The CDR3 region is CASSSSGGPSADTQYF. The CDR3 nucleotides are TGTGCCAGCAGCTCTAGCGGGGGGCCAAGCGCAGATACGCAGTATTTT. The genes are TRBV7-2 and TRBJ2-3; 11 bases line up with TRBD2. Losses at the gene ends were 4 bases for V and 4 bases for J; bases not matched to a gene: 7. The CDR3 loop spans 16 amino acids. Germline V lookup: CDR1 SGHTA, CDR2 FQGNSA.

This clonotype was counted only a few times. The rearrangement links TRBV19 to TRBJ2-1; the match to TRBD2 covers 9 bases. Germline CDR1 reads LNHDA; CDR2 reads SQIVND (reference sequence). Trimming at V came to 5 bases and at J to 9 bases, leaving 14 bases not matched to a gene. The CDR3 loop spans 16 amino acids. The DNA of the CDR3 is TGTGCCAGTAGTCTATTAGCGGGAGAGGGACGGAGTGAGCAGTTCTTC. The encoded protein is CASSLLAGEGRSEQFF.

The CDR3 nucleotides read TGTGCCAGCAGCCTGTCGGGACCAGCCTCGGGTGAGCAGTACTTC. This sequence encodes CASSLSGPASGEQYF. The chain combines TRBV4-2 with TRBJ2-7; TRBD1 or TRBD2 may be the D gene (5 bases each). V lost 4 bases and J lost 7, with 20 bases in between. The CDR3 runs to 15 residues. Germline loops: CDR1 LGHNA, CDR2 YNFKEQ.

This clonotype was recorded many times. This chain connects TRBV7-2 to TRBJ2-3, with 12 bases aligning to TRBD2. The CDR3 is 18 amino acids. Germline loops: CDR1 SGHTA, CDR2 FQGNSA. Unmatched junction bases numbered 9, after V lost 5 bases and J lost 0 bases. Written as DNA, the CDR3 is TGTGCCAGCAGCCCGAAGGGACTAGCGGGCACAAGCACAGATACGCAGTATTTT. Translation gives CASSPKGLAGTSTDTQYF.

The rearrangement links TRBV19 to TRBJ2-7; 9 nucleotides align to TRBD1. Germline values: CDR1 LNHDA, CDR2 SQIVND (reference sequence). The CDR3 length is 15 residues. The V and J ends lost 5 bases and 6 bases, in that order; junction bases with no gene match: 11. The CDR3 region has the DNA TGTGCCAGTAGTTTCTCCGGGACAGGGATTCGCGAGCAGTACTTC. Encoded protein: CASSFSGTGIREQYF. The full variable domain, its missing parts supplied by reference TRBV19 and TRBJ2-7, is DGGITQSPKYLFRKEGQNVTLSCEQNLNHDAMYWYRQDPGQGLRLIYYSQIVNDFQKGDIAEGYSVSREKKESFPLTVTSAQKNPTAFYLCASSFSGTGIREQYFGPGTRLTVT.

This rearrangement joins TRBV19 to TRBJ1-2; the D gene is possibly TRBD1 (6 bases). This CDR3 has 17 amino acids. Per germline, CDR1 LNHDA and CDR2 SQIVND (reference sequence). Trimming removed 3 bases from V and 8 bases from J, with 25 bases in between. CDR3 nucleotide sequence: TGTGCCAGTAGTATGGCGGCAGGGGTTGGGGGCCGAACAGGCTACACCTTC. Protein: CASSMAAGVGGRTGYTF.